The T cell receptor beta chain described here comes from a study of OX40 agonist ivuxolimab in advanced cancers. In the study overall: The mean age was roughly 60 years, ranging from 23 to 79, with over 70% of participants male.

Only in-frame clones appear in the TCRdb table, and some are missing; sequencing was by immunoSEQ multiplex PCR. The sample carries about 140,000 clones, about nine tenths recorded once. V shed 7 bases, J shed 5 bases, and the junction held 7 bases outside the gene matches. The CDR3 has 13 amino acids. The germline gives CDR1 WSHSY, CDR2 SAAADI. A remark on this clone: Its cognate antigen is unknown.

The timepoints at which blood was sampled were baseline, cycle 4 day 1, and cycle 7 day 1. Study-wide findings and caveats: Clonal expansion among partial responders at 0.1-3.0 mg/kg ranked near the lowest. Some of the nonresponding patients also showed low levels of normalized T-cell clonal expansion.

Specimen: CD4+ or CD8+ T cells sorted from blood, collected in a trial of the OX40 agonist ivuxolimab. The V and J genes are TRBV10-2 and TRBJ2-5, with 7 bases that match TRBD2. This receptor was identified in an adult with an advanced solid tumor such as melanoma, head and neck, liver or kidney cancer. The CDR3 DNA is TGCGCCAGCATGTTTGGGGGAGGGGAGACCCAGTACTTC. Translating gives CASMFGGGETQYF.